Each of the 11 T cell receptor beta chains below was sequenced from the same sample in a study of blood T cell repertoires in COVID-19. TCRdb's table, derived via immunoSEQ multiplex PCR, lists solely in-frame clones and lacks some. The sample carries 120,000 or so clones, about 85% recorded once. The source material was peripheral blood. These receptor sequences come from a man in his sixties with acute or convalescent COVID-19.

The count of this clone is one. J is TRBJ2-7 and V is TRBV5-4; no clear D gene. The CDR3 is 13 amino acids. Germline-derived CDR1 and CDR2 are SGHNT and YYREEE (reference sequence). V lost 6 bases to trimming and J lost 3 bases, with 13 bases between them. The CDR3 protein is CASKSSGLYEQYF. CDR3 nucleotide sequence: TGTGCCAGCAAATCCTCGGGTCTCTACGAGCAGTACTTC.

V gene TRBV29-1 combines with J gene TRBJ2-7, with TRBD1 matching over 10 bases. This CDR3 has 13 residues. V lost 7 bases, J lost 6 bases, and 9 bases stayed unmatched. Germline values: CDR1 SQVTM, CDR2 ANQGSEA. The CDR3 here is CSARGQGNGEQYF. Here the CDR3 DNA reads TGCAGCGCCCGGGGACAGGGGAACGGCGAGCAGTACTTC.

About this clone itself: Other nucleotide sequences in the sample specify the same CDR3. The rearrangement links TRBV7-9 to TRBJ1-2, with TRBD1 as a possible D gene (6 bases). This CDR3 region has 14 residues. The germline CDR1 and CDR2 sequences are SEHNR and FQNEAQ (reference sequence). The V end lost 1 base, the J end lost 6 bases, and 12 bases lay between the germline ends. In DNA form, the CDR3 reads TGTGCCAGCAGCTTAGACCGGGGGGCAAATGGCTACACCTTC. Protein: CASSLDRGANGYTF.

The chain uses TRBV10-3 and TRBJ2-7, with D unclear. The germline gives CDR1 ENHRY, CDR2 SYGVKD. V lost 3 bases and J lost 3, with 9 bases in between. The CDR3 covers 13 residues. CDR3 nucleotides: TGTGCCATCAGTGAAGTTACTGGCTACGAGCAGTACTTC. This sequence encodes CAISEVTGYEQYF.

This chain links TRBV12-3 or TRBV12-4 with TRBJ2-1; D not certain. This CDR3 is 13 amino acids long. V was shortened by 6 bases and J by 5 bases, with 11 bases between the two germline ends. The CDR3 loop is CASSRSQNNEQFF. CDR3 coding DNA: TGTGCCAGCAGCCGCAGTCAAAACAATGAGCAGTTCTTC.

The chain combines TRBV18 with TRBJ1-5; 9 nucleotides agree with TRBD1. V lost 6 bases and J lost 5; bases outside the gene matches: 8. Germline values: CDR1 KGHSH, CDR2 LQKENI. This CDR3 has 15 amino acids. CDR3 in DNA: TGTGCCAGCTCGTTGCGACAGGGGGGTGATCAGCCCCAGCATTTT. Its translation is CASSLRQGGDQPQHF.

V gene TRBV28 combines with J gene TRBJ1-2, with 11 bases lining up with TRBD1. This CDR3 is built from 15 residues. The V segment lost 4 bases and the J segment 6 bases; nucleotides outside the gene matches: 7. In germline, CDR1 is MDHEN, CDR2 SYDVKM. The CDR3 is CASSWTGTGGNGYTF. In DNA, the CDR3 is TGTGCCAGCAGTTGGACCGGGACAGGGGGAAATGGCTACACCTTC.

J is TRBJ2-3 and V is TRBV2; 10 bases are shared with TRBD2. J lost 1 base, V lost 7 bases, and 8 bases had no gene match. CDR1 is SNHLY and CDR2 is FYNNEI in the germline V gene. The CDR3 contains 16 residues. Here the CDR3 DNA reads TGTGCCAGCACCCCGGGACTAGCGTGGGGCACAGATACGCAGTATTTT. Protein sequence: CASTPGLAWGTDTQYF.

The rearrangement links TRBV27 to TRBJ2-7, with 8 nucleotides matching TRBD2. CDR3 length equals 17 residues. Germline V lookup: CDR1 MNHEY, CDR2 SMNVEV (reference sequence). After removal of 1 base from V and 7 bases from J, the junction contained 15 bases not matched to a gene. CDR3 in amino acids: CASSLWSSGTPEGEQYF. CDR3 nucleotides: TGTGCCAGCAGTTTATGGAGTAGCGGGACTCCAGAGGGGGAGCAGTACTTC.

This chain connects TRBV11-1 to TRBJ2-3; 11 bases match TRBD2. J was trimmed by 3 bases and V by 5 bases; bases with no gene match: 4. CDR3 length equals 15 residues. Per germline, CDR1 SGHAT and CDR2 FQDESV (reference sequence). This chain's CDR3 is CASSPSGRKTDTQYF. Here the CDR3 DNA reads TGTGCCAGCAGCCCTAGCGGGAGGAAGACAGATACGCAGTATTTT.

This clone occurred a few times. In nucleotides, the CDR3 is TGTGCCAGCAGATTTGGTTATTCCGGCTATGGCTACACCTTC. Translation: CASRFGYSGYGYTF. The J gene is TRBJ1-2, the V gene TRBV7-2, with D hard to call. The germline CDR1 and CDR2 sequences are SGHTA and FQGNSA. V gave up 6 bases and J gave up 4 bases, with 15 bases separating them. The CDR3 is 14 amino acids.